The source of this T cell receptor beta chain is a study of identical twins. Template switching supplied a universal primer site; unique molecular identifiers were carried on the cDNA. One entry per CDR3 protein results from TCRdb running MiXCR on the 5' RACE reads. The sample has roughly 1.6 million distinct CDR3 sequences; 32% are singletons. Study results and limitations: Insertions were reduced in abundant cord blood beta clonotypes but not in memory repertoires. Modelling underestimated the level of out-of-frame TCR alpha sharing observed in monozygotic twins.

This clonotype was seen a few times. What it binds is unknown. From germline, CDR1 is DFQATT and CDR2 SNEGSKA (reference sequence). The trim removed 3 bases at V and 2 bases at J, leaving 6 bases unmatched. CDR3 length: 15 residues. The donors were all healthy and Caucasian. The material sequenced was cord blood. The receptor was derived from a newborn girl in good health. V and J are TRBV20-1 and TRBJ1-5, with TRBD1 identical over 8 bases. The CDR3 DNA is TGCAGTGCTAGGAGAGGGGGACAGGGCAATCAGCCCCAGCATTTT. It codes for CSARRGGQGNQPQHF.